The clone carrying this T cell receptor (beta chain) was detected a few times. Antigen unknown. The sample comes from a study of CD8+ T cells in alopecia areata. Notes on the study in general: Numerous expanded lesional clones remained in scalp and blood during tofacitinib. In lesional scalp, particularly from alopecia totalis/universalis, clonality was higher than in normal scalp. Among the top 100, expanded CD8+ clones were significantly decreased by tofacitinib, as was scalp clonality.

Isolated RNA was reverse transcribed into cDNA used as the sequencing template. This table comes from immunoSEQ multiplex PCR, and its TCRdb copy is limited to in-frame clones, with some not included. Of around 210,000 clones listed, around three fifths were seen once; the top ten hold around 4.3%. Treatment defined: oral pan-JAK inhibitor, 5-10 mg twice daily. Sorting from PBMCs produced CD4+ and CD8+ T cells. Germline CDR1 reads GTSNPN; CDR2 reads SVGIG (reference sequence). V was clipped by 2 bases and J by 1 base; unmatched bases: 8. The CDR3 runs 15 residues. The receptor's source is a human donor with alopecia areata. The gene calls are TRBV30 and TRBJ2-7; 7 nucleotides agree with TRBD1. Sequenced here: CD4+ T cells sorted from blood, sampled at week 4, from a patient treated with tofacitinib. The CDR3: CAWSSGQPNSYEQYF. The CDR3 region has the DNA TGTGCCTGGAGTTCGGGACAGCCGAATTCCTACGAGCAGTACTTC.